This T cell receptor beta chain was sequenced during a study of Graves' ophthalmopathy and Graves' hyperthyroidism (dated by TCRdb to between 2018 and 2020). Describing the broader study: Peripheral blood was collected at initial diagnosis, prior to any treatment. TCR beta repertoire signatures were used to distinguish Graves' ophthalmopathy from Graves' hyperthyroidism and to predict progression to ophthalmopathy. In total, over 130 blood samples were TCR-sequenced: some 43 ophthalmopathy, 75 hyperthyroidism and roughly 17 hyperthyroidism-to-ophthalmopathy patients. To explore V-J signatures that separate ophthalmopathy from hyperthyroidism, a discovery set of about a hundred patients was enrolled, consisting of 40 to 45 with ophthalmopathy and about 60 with stable hyperthyroidism. For independent validation, a separate cohort was made up of roughly 19 hyperthyroidism patients plus 17 patients who later progressed from hyperthyroidism to ophthalmopathy. In more than five hyperthyroidism patients, T-cell repertoires of thyroid tissue and blood were compared. After sampling, hyperthyroidism patients received methimazole starting at 30 mg daily, and ophthalmopathy patients received high-dose intravenous methylprednisolone. For training and testing, the approximately 92 patients in the discovery cohort were randomly divided in a 7:3 ratio.

There are 15 amino acids in the CDR3, from cysteine to phenylalanine inclusive. CDR3 DNA is the only sequence kept; it has 45 bases, read in frame from the first base. V lost 0 bases and J lost 0 bases; the stretch between them is 9 bases long. Based on the germline V gene, the CDR1 and CDR2 sequences are SGHRS and YFSETQ. This clonotype was counted many times. What antigen it recognizes has not been identified. The record has no base qualities; no much larger clone is one base away. A patient counted as having stable hyperthyroidism if there was no progression to ophthalmopathy within 18 months of follow-up. Patients with hyperthyroidism were aged 18 to 65 years, had been newly diagnosed, and had a disease duration of less than 2 months. Patients with other autoimmune diseases, uncontrolled infections, pregnancy or lactation were excluded from the study. Diagnosis was based on clinical symptoms, serum thyroxine, TRAb, thyroid ultrasound and orbital computed tomography. Using Ficoll-Paque density gradient centrifugation, PBMCs were isolated from 8.5 to 10 ml of fresh peripheral blood. Total RNA was extracted with Trizol reagent and quality-checked on an Agilent 2100 Bioanalyzer.

On the study overall, not on this receptor specifically: The 13-signature model separated ophthalmopathy from stable hyperthyroidism with approximately 85% sensitivity and 81% to 82% specificity in cross-validation, and 80%/75% in the test set. In validation, the model predicted ophthalmopathy progression with 55% to 71% sensitivity and around 72% specificity; 12 predicted patients were CT-confirmed with GO in a median of approximately 6.5 months. Most expanded thyroid clonotypes with frequency above 0.001 were also detected in blood, suggesting blood repertoires may reflect the thyroid immune response. Sample size was not statistically predetermined, and group allocation was not concealed from the investigators.

TCR beta CDR3 regions were amplified from RNA transcripts for repertoire sequencing. HTBI primers and the Qiagen OneStep RT-PCR kit were used in a first-round RT-PCR, which was followed by a second-round multiplex PCR, size selection and purification. Libraries were sequenced paired-end with 100 bp reads on an Illumina HiSeq2000. On the study's bioinformatics: SOAPnuke was used to process the reads, removing any read that contained adapters or uncalled bases, had a mean Phred below 15, or lacked an exact match to the constant primer or identifier. COPE v1.2.5 was used to merge the high-quality paired reads. Each unique nucleotide sequence was defined as a clonotype, and clonotypes were aligned to IMGT TRB V, D and J references with MiTCR v1.1. Analysis was restricted to V-J combinations with a frequency above 0.0001, which covered 99.2% of repertoires. A TCR clonal expansion and chaos score per V-J combination was defined as the ratio of F50 clonal expansion to chaos observed in the TCRdist matrix. Welch's t-statistics and random forest were used to reduce the features to some 13 V-J combinations, which were then used as input to a naive Bayes classifier. The similarity between thyroid and blood repertoires was quantified using the Morisita-Horn index. The raw public reads went through TCRdb reprocessing: fastp at Q25, MiXCR clone calling, in-frame beta chains kept. Each record represents a unique CDR3 protein, reported with the most common genes and DNA among its rows. TCRdb assigned the V and J calls; the authors' analysis was not used. The sample profile shows 400,000 to 500,000 distinct CDR3 sequences; around a fifth of them were found once. The ten biggest clones cover under 3.5% of the sample.

This chain joins TRBV5-1 to TRBJ1-1; too little of a D gene remains to name it. This TCR was recovered from a woman aged 18-29 years with stable Graves' hyperthyroidism. Donor details come from another sample of the same person, matched by shared clones. The source material was peripheral blood. In nucleotide form, the sequence is TGCGCCAGCAGCTTGGACCGGTTCTTGAACACTGAAGCTTTCTTT. Its amino acids are CASSLDRFLNTEAFF. With the portions outside the CDR3 filled from the reference TRBV5-1 and TRBJ1-1 genes, the complete variable region becomes KAGVTQTPRYLIKTRGQQVTLSCSPISGHRSVSWYQQTPGQGLQFLFEYFSETQRNKGNFPGRFSGRQFSNSRSEMNVSTLELGDSALYLCASSLDRFLNTEAFFGQGTRLTVV.